Included here is one TCR beta chain sequence, with context. By share, this clone ranks as large (0.1 to 1%). Its binding antigen is unknown. No base quality information exists; no much larger clone differs at one position. The library was obtained by the immunoSEQ multiplex PCR assay. Adaptive Biotechnologies performed TCRbeta CDR3 sequencing at survey depth and reported CDR3 sequences, V/J genes, productive frequency, and template counts. TCR beta CDR3 regions were amplified from genomic DNA rather than RNA. The original methods were these. Jensen-Shannon divergence served to quantify pairwise repertoire overlap between tissues, with 0 meaning identical and 1 meaning complete divergence. Tissues were clustered by single-linkage agglomerative hierarchical clustering of pairwise JSD values and displayed as dendrograms. GLIPH2 was run on all patient samples with simulation_depth 1000, kmer_min_depth 3 and cdr3_length_cutoff 8, and groups with more than two unique CDR3s were retained. A standardized tissue-overlap score was calculated by extrapolating Jaccard GLIPH-group overlap across patients to a standard repertoire size of 1000 clones. Linear mixed-effect models, with tissue as a fixed effect and individual as a random effect, were used to test how diversity related to clinical or experimental variables. TCRdb retrieved this table from immuneACCESS and kept in-frame rearrangements only. Not all clones are present; in checked studies, unresolved V genes account for under half, and no reason is known for the remainder. The DNA gave D and trimming, while V, J and clone size come from that table. The sample table lists approximately 800 clones, approximately 42% of them with a count of one. The ten largest account for 50% to 65% of the sample.

This specimen belongs to a study of tissue T cells after allogeneic stem cell transplantation (dated by TCRdb to about 2022). Regarding the research as a whole: All GVHD patients received grafts from donors, four unmodified and three CD34-selected to deplete T cells. The study profiled TCR beta repertoires across many tissues from research autopsies of patients with and without GVHD, plus mouse models of GVHD. On the human side, the study was prospective and observational, with no blinding or randomization. If a tissue had multiple samples, a pathologist reviewed H&E sections so that samples with histologically apparent lymphocytes got priority for sequencing.

Per the publication, the time point label means: human tissue collected at research (rapid) autopsy. Fewer than ten adult allo-HCT recipients with steroid-refractory GVHD were prospectively enrolled in a research-autopsy study over a three-year period. Gastrointestinal GVHD was present in all GVHD patients, several lines of GVHD-directed therapy were administered to all GVHD patients, and skin involvement was additionally present in roughly five GVHD patients. After a median post-mortem interval of about 9.5 hours, autopsy tissues were collected, including GI sites from esophagus to rectum, liver, skin, and lymphoid organs such as spleen. Autopsy specimens were bisected, with one portion flash-frozen in liquid nitrogen and the remainder formalin-fixed, and GI outer muscle layers were removed. To extract genomic DNA from frozen tissues, either the Mag-Bind Blood & Tissue DNA HDQ 96 Kit on a Chemagic 360 or the DNeasy Blood & Tissue Kit was used. Because of concern about red blood cell contamination, the extracted DNA went through further purification with the Genomic DNA Clean & Concentrator-25 kit.

V lost 2 bases and J lost 3 bases; the stretch between them is 0 bases long. Looking up the germline V gene yields CDR1 SGHVS and CDR2 FNYEAQ. The CDR3 measures 11 amino acids from cysteine to phenylalanine. Kept here is only the CDR3 DNA, which spans 33 bases and is read in frame from base 1. General conclusions and limits of the study: The patient cohort was small and varied clinically, and sampling depth was recognized as a limitation. Only a few T cell clones appeared in more than one patient, yet motif-based clustering showed tissue-specific repertoire signatures that were shared between patients. Within patients, how anatomically similar tissues were was a major factor shaping TCR repertoire composition, regardless of disease or transplant status. Which tissue TCRs were alloreactive or antigen-specific was not determined in the study, and some clones might have been persisting host cells. In both patients and mice, only a limited portion of the TCR repertoire detected in tissues was captured by blood and spleen T cells.

The source was rectal tissue, collected at autopsy. The TCR comes from a female patient aged 40 to 75 with steroid-refractory graft-versus-host disease after an allogeneic stem cell transplant. Following transplantation, T cells from the graft donor may be among those present. The sequence is built from TRBV7-6 and TRBJ2-3, with an unclear D gene assignment. CDR3 reads: CASSLTDTQYF. The nucleotide sequence reads TGTGCCAGCAGCTTAACAGATACGCAGTATTTT. Beyond the CDR3, the reference TRBV7-6 and TRBJ2-3 genes provide the residues; the full variable domain reads: GAGVSQSPRYKVTKRGQDVALRCDPISGHVSLYWYRQALGQGPEFLTYFNYEAQQDKSGLPNDRFSAERPEGSISTLTIQRTEQRDSAMYRCASSLTDTQYFGPGTRLTVL.